Presented here are 21 T cell receptor beta chains from one specimen sequenced in a study. The protocol was immunoSEQ multiplex PCR, while the TCRdb copy is restricted to in-frame clones and leaves out a portion. This table holds about 68,000 clones, roughly 93% found once. Input material: PBMCs. Every receptor here comes from a man in his forties with rheumatoid arthritis.

This clone was counted once. V and J are TRBV27 and TRBJ2-7; 8 nucleotides match TRBD2. The V and J ends lost 11 bases and 0 bases, in that order; junction bases with no gene match: 3. Germline V gene sequence: CDR1 MNHEY, CDR2 SMNVEV (reference sequence). CDR3 length equals 12 residues. DNA of the CDR3: TGTGCCCCCGGGGGGGACTCCTACGAGCAGTACTTC. It is translated as CAPGGDSYEQYF.

The CDR3 region is CASSQELLAGYNEQFF. The CDR3 DNA follows: TGTGCCAGCAGCCAAGAACTACTAGCGGGTTACAATGAGCAGTTCTTC. The chain employs TRBV3-1 (or the pseudogene TRBV3-2) and TRBJ2-1; 9 nucleotides line up with TRBD2. The germline V gene has CDR1 LGHDT and CDR2 YNNKEL (reference sequence). The CDR3 consists of 16 residues. The trim removed 0 bases at V and 4 bases at J, leaving 4 bases unmatched.

The chain carries TRBV9 and TRBJ1-5; 7 positions agree with TRBD1. Germline lookup yields CDR1 SGDLS and CDR2 YYNGEE. The CDR3 covers 15 residues. V was clipped by 2 bases and J by 1 base; unmatched bases: 3. The CDR3 DNA reads TGTGCCAGCAGCGTGACAGGGAGGAGCAATCAGCCCCAGCATTTT. This codes for CASSVTGRSNQPQHF.

V is TRBV19 and J is TRBJ2-4; D is uncertain. The CDR3 totals 16 residues. CDR1 and CDR2 (germline): LNHDA, SQIVND (reference sequence). Deletions cut 7 bases from V and 0 bases from J, with 16 bases between. CDR3 sequence (DNA): TGTGCCAGTACCCGATCAGCGTCGATAGCCAAAAACATTCAGTACTTC. It translates to CASTRSASIAKNIQYF.

The rearrangement uses TRBV28 and TRBJ1-1, with 7 bases matching TRBD1. CDR1 MDHEN and CDR2 SYDVKM come from the germline V gene. The CDR3 extends over 15 amino acids. Losses at the gene ends were 10 bases for V and 0 bases for J; bases not matched to a gene: 11. The CDR3 loop reads CAIPKGQLMNTEAFF. DNA of the CDR3: TGTGCCATCCCAAAGGGACAGCTTATGAACACTGAAGCTTTCTTT.

This clone has only one observation. The gene calls are TRBV25-1 and TRBJ1-5; D is uncertain. The CDR3 covers 13 residues. From germline, CDR1 is MGHDK and CDR2 SYGVNS. Between the trimmed V and J ends, which lost 4 bases and 6 bases, there was a span of 10 bases. The CDR3 DNA follows: TGTGCCAGCAGTGGGGGAGGAACTCAGCCCCAGCATTTT. This encodes CASSGGGTQPQHF.

This rearrangement joins TRBV24-1 to TRBJ2-1, with TRBD1 matching over 8 bases. The germline V gene encodes CDR1 KGHDR and CDR2 SFDVKD. The junction had 17 bases not matched to a gene; V was cut back by 7 bases and J by 10 bases. The CDR3 is made up of 16 amino acids. CDR3 amino acids: CATSPGTGVRLGEQFF. The CDR3 nucleotides read TGTGCCACCAGCCCAGGGACAGGCGTGCGATTGGGGGAGCAGTTCTTC.

CDR3 region: CASSQRVEQYF. The CDR3 region has the DNA TGTGCCAGCAGCCAGAGAGTCGAGCAGTACTTC. The chain carries TRBV3-1 (or the pseudogene TRBV3-2) and TRBJ2-7; D gene unclear. This CDR3 has 11 residues. The germline V and J ends were trimmed by 3 bases and 6 bases, with 6 bases remaining between them. CDR1 LGHDT and CDR2 YNNKEL come from the germline V gene (reference sequence).

The chain recombines TRBV6-5 with TRBJ2-1; 9 positions agree with TRBD1. This CDR3 comprises 16 residues. Germline V gives CDR1 MNHEY, CDR2 SVGAGI. The J segment lost 4 bases and the V segment lost 4 bases, leaving 8 bases of the junction unmatched. Written as DNA, the CDR3 is TGTGCCAGCAGTTCGCGTACAGGGGGCTATTACAATGAGCAGTTCTTC. This translates into CASSSRTGGYYNEQFF.

The rearrangement links TRBV2 to TRBJ1-4; D uncertain. The CDR3 runs 14 residues. Deletions cut 7 bases from V and 8 bases from J, with 17 bases between. CDR1 is SNHLY, CDR2 FYNNEI, per germline. The CDR3 nucleotides read TGTGCCAGCATTGGGGAGGCAGTCGGAGAAAAACTGTTTTTT. Translating it yields CASIGEAVGEKLFF. Looking up the rest from reference TRBV2 and TRBJ1-4 gives the full variable domain: EPEVTQTPSHQVTQMGQEVILRCVPISNHLYFYWYRQILGQKVEFLVSFYNNEISEKSEIFDDQFSVERPDGSNFTLKIRSTKLEDSAMYFCASIGEAVGEKLFFGSGTQLSVL.

There are a few counts of this clone. The rearrangement links TRBV29-1 to TRBJ2-7, with 10 positions matching TRBD2. From germline, CDR1 is SQVTM and CDR2 ANQGSEA. The V segment lost 5 bases and the J segment 4 bases; nucleotides outside the gene matches: 2. There are 12 residues in the CDR3. CDR3 residues: CSVPGLAYEQYF. The CDR3 DNA reads as TGCAGCGTTCCGGGACTAGCGTACGAGCAGTACTTC.

This rearrangement joins TRBV28 to TRBJ1-2; a possible D gene is TRBD1 (6 bases). The germline V and J ends were trimmed by 4 bases and 9 bases, with 21 bases remaining between them. CDR1 and CDR2 from the germline V gene are MDHEN and SYDVKM. The CDR3 sequence is 15 residues long. CDR3 nucleotide sequence: TGTGCCAGCAGTTGGGGGGCGCGGGGCGCCCGGAGCTACACCTTC. Its protein is CASSWGARGARSYTF.

The gene calls are TRBV6-6 and TRBJ2-2; D gene ambiguous. The germline CDR1 and CDR2 sequences are MNHNY and SVGAGI (reference sequence). The CDR3 length is 14 residues. The V end was cut by 0 bases, the J end by 3 bases, with 5 bases between. The CDR3 region has the DNA TGTGCCAGCAGTTACTCGACGGACACCGGGGAGCTGTTTTTT. Translated: CASSYSTDTGELFF.

V gene TRBV27 combines with J gene TRBJ2-3; D is undetermined. CDR3 size: 14 residues. Germline V gives CDR1 MNHEY, CDR2 SMNVEV (reference sequence). Trimming removed 2 bases from V and 4 bases from J, with 10 bases in between. The CDR3 sequence: CASSLGGPPDTQYF. In DNA form, the CDR3 reads TGTGCCAGCAGTTTAGGTGGGCCCCCAGATACGCAGTATTTT.

This chain connects TRBV7-9 to TRBJ1-4; no firm D call. The CDR3 covers 13 residues. The V gene lost 5 bases and the J gene lost 3 bases, with 7 bases spanning the gap. The germline gives CDR1 SEHNR, CDR2 FQNEAQ (reference sequence). The CDR3 reads CASSPTPNEKLFF. The CDR3 region has the DNA TGTGCCAGCAGCCCAACTCCTAATGAAAAACTGTTTTTT.

V gene TRBV4-1 combines with J gene TRBJ2-7; a weak D match, TRBD2 (5 bases). V lost 0 bases, J lost 0 bases, and 12 bases lay in between. CDR1 is MGHRA and CDR2 is YSYEKL in the germline V gene. CDR3 length: 16 amino acids. The CDR3 DNA is TGCGCCAGCAGCCAAGAGGCCGGGGTGAGCTCCTACGAGCAGTACTTC. Translating gives CASSQEAGVSSYEQYF.

V and J are TRBV5-5 and TRBJ2-7, with D tentatively TRBD1 (6 bases). The CDR3 length is 13 residues. Germline lookup yields CDR1 SGHKS and CDR2 YYEKEE (reference sequence). V lost 3 bases and J lost 3, with 10 bases in between. The CDR3 DNA reads as TGTGCCAGCAGCTCTGGACAGAGCTACGAGCAGTACTTC. It codes for CASSSGQSYEQYF.

The gene calls are TRBV7-3 and TRBJ2-7; 9 nucleotides agree with TRBD1. Germline-derived CDR1 and CDR2 are SGHTA and FQGTGA. J lost 2 bases, V lost 6 bases, and 5 bases had no gene match. The CDR3 spans 14 residues. The CDR3 DNA reads TGTGCCAGCAGTCCGGGACAGGGACCCTACGAGCAGTACTTC. Amino acids: CASSPGQGPYEQYF.

This clone was seen once. Other nucleotide sequences from this sample produce the same CDR3. The chain has TRBV7-9 and TRBJ1-3; no clear D. The V gene lost 2 bases and the J gene lost 0 bases, with 8 bases spanning the gap. This CDR3 has 15 residues. The germline CDR1 and CDR2 sequences are SEHNR and FQNEAQ (reference sequence). The CDR3, as DNA: TGTGCCAGCAGCTTAACGGGATCCTCTGGAAACACCATATATTTT. Encoded protein: CASSLTGSSGNTIYF.

In this sample, this clone turned up once. The chain carries TRBV30 and TRBJ2-7, with D uncertain. Germline loops: CDR1 GTSNPN, CDR2 SVGIG (reference sequence). The CDR3 has 15 amino acids. V was trimmed by 3 bases and J by 0 bases, leaving 15 bases between them. The CDR3 loop is CAWRLDTHASYEQYF. The CDR3 region has the DNA TGTGCCTGGAGGCTAGACACCCACGCCTCCTACGAGCAGTACTTC.

This chain joins TRBV10-2 and TRBJ1-6; perhaps TRBD1 as D (5 bases). The CDR3 runs 16 residues. Germline CDR1 reads WSHSY; CDR2 reads SAAADI. The ends were cut back, 4 bases at V and 0 bases at J, with 10 bases in the middle. CDR3 sequence (DNA): TGCGCCAGCAGTGGGGACGGGAGCTCCTATAATTCACCCCTCCACTTT. Its protein is CASSGDGSSYNSPLHF.